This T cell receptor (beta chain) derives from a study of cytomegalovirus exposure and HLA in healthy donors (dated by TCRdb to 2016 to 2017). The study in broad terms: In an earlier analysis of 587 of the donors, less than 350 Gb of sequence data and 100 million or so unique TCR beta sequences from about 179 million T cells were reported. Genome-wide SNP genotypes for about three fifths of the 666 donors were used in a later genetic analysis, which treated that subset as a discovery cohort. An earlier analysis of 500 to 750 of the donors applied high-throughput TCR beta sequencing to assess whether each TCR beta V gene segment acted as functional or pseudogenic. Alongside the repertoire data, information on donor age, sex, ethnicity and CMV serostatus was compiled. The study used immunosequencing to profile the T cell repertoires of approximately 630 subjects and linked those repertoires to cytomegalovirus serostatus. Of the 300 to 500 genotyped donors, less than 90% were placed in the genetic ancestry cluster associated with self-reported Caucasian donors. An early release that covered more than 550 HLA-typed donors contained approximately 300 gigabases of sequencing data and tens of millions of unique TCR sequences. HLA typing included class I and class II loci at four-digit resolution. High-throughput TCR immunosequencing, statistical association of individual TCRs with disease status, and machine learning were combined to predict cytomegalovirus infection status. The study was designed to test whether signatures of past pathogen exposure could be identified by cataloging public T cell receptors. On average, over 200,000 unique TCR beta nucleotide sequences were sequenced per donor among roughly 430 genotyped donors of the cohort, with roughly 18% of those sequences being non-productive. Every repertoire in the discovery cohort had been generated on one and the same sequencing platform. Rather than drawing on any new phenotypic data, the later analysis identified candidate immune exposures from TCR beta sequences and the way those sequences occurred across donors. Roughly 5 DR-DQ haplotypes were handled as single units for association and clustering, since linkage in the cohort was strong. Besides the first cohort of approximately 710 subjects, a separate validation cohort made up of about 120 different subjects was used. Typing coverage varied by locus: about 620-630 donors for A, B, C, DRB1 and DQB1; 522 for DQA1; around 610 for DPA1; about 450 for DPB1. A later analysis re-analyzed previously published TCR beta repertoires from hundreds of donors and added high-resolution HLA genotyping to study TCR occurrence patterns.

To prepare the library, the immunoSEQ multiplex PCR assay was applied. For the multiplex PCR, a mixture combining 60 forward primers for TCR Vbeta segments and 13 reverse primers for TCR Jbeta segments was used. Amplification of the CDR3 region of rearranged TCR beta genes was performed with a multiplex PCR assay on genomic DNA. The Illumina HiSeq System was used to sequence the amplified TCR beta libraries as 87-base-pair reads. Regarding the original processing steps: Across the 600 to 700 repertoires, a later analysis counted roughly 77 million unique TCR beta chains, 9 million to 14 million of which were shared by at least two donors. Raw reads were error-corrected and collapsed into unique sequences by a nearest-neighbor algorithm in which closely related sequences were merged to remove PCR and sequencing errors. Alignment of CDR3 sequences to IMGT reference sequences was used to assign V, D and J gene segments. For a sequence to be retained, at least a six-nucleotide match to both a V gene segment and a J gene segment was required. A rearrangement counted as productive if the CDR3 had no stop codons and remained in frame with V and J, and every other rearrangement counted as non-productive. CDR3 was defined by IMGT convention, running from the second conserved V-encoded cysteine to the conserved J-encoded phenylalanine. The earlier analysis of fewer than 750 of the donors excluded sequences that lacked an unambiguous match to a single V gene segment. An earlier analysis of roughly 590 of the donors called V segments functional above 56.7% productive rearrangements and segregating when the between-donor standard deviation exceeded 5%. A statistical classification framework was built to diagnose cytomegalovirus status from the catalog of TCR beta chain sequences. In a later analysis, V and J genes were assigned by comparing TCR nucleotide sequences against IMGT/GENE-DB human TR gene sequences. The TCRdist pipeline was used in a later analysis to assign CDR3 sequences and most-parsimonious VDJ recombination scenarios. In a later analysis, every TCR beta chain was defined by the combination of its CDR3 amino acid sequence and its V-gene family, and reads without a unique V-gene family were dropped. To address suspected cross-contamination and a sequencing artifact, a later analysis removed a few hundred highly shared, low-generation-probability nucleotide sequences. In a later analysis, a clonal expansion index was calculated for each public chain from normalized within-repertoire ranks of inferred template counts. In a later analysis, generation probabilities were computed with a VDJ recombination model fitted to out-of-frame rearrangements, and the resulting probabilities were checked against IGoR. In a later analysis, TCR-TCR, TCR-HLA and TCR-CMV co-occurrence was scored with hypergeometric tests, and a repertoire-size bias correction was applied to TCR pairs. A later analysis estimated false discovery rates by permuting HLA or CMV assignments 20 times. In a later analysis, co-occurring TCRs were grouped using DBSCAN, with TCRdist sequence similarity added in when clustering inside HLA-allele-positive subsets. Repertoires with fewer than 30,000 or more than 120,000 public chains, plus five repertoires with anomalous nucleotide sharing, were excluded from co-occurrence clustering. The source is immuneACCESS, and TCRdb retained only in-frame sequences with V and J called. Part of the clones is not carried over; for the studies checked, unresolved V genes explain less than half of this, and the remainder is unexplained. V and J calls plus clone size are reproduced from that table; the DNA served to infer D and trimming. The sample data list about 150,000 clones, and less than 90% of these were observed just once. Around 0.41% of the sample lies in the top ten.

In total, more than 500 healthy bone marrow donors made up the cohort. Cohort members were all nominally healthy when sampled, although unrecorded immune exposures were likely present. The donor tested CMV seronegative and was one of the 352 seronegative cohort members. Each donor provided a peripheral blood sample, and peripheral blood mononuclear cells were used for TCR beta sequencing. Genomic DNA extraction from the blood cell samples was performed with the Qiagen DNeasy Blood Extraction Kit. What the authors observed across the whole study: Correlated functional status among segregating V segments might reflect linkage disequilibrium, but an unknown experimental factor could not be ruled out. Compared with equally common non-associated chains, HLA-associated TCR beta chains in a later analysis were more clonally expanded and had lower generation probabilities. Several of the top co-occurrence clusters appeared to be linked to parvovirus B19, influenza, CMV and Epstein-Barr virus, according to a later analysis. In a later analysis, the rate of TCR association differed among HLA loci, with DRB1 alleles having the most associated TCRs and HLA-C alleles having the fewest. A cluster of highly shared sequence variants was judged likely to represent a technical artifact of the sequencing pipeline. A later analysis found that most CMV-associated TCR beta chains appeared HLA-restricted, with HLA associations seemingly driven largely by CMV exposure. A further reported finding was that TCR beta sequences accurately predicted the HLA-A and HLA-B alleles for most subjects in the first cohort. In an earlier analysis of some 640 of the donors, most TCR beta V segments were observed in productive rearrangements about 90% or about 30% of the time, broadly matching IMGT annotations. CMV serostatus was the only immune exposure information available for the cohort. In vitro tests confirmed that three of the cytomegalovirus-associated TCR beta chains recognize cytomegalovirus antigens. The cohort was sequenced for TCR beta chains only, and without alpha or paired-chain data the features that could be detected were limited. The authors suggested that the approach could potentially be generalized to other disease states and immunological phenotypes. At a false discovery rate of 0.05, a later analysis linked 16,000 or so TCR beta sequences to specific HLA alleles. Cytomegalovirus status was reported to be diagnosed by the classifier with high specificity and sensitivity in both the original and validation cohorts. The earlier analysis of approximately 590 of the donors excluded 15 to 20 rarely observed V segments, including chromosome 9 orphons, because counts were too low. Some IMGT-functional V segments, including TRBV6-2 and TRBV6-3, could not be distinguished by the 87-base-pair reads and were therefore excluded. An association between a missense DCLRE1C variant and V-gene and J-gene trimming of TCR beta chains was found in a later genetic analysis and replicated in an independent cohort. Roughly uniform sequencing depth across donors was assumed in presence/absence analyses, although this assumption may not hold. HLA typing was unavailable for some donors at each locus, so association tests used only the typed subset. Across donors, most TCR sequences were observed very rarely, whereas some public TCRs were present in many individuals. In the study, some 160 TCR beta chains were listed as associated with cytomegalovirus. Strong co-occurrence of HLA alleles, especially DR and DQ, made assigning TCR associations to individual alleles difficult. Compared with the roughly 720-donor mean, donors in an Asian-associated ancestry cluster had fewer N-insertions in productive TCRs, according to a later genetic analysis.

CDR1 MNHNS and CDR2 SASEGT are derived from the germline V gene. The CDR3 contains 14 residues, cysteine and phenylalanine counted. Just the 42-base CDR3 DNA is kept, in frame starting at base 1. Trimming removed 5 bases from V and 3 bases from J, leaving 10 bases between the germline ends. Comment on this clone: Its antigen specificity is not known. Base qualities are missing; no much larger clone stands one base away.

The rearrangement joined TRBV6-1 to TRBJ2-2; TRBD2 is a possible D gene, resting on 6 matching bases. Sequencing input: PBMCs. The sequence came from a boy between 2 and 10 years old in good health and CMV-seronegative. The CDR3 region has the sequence CASSLSGDTGELFF. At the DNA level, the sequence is TGTGCCAGCAGTCTATCGGGGGACACCGGGGAGCTGTTTTTT.